This T cell receptor beta chain was identified during a study of T cells in Graves' hyperthyroidism and ophthalmopathy. This clonotype was recorded at least ten times. This CDR3 contains 17 residues. The V and J ends lost 1 base and 2 bases respectively, with 21 bases between them. CDR1 DFQATT and CDR2 SNEGSKA come from the germline V gene (reference sequence). TCR beta CDR3 sequences were amplified from RNA transcripts. HTBI primers drove first-round RT-PCR of the TCR CDR3. Using its own MiXCR run on the multiplex PCR reads, TCRdb lists one record per CDR3 protein. The sample contains roughly 420,000 distinct CDR3 sequences, around 15% of which appear only once. The study left out patients who had uncontrolled infection, other autoimmune disease, pregnancy or lactation.

Material for sequencing was blood. This sequence was found in a woman in her late teens or twenties with Graves' hyperthyroidism. This rearrangement joins TRBV20-1 to TRBJ2-7, with D uncertain. CDR3 residues: CSARVDERNQQPYEQYF. CDR3 DNA sequence: TGCAGTGCTAGAGTCGATGAGAGGAACCAACAACCCTACGAGCAGTACTTC.